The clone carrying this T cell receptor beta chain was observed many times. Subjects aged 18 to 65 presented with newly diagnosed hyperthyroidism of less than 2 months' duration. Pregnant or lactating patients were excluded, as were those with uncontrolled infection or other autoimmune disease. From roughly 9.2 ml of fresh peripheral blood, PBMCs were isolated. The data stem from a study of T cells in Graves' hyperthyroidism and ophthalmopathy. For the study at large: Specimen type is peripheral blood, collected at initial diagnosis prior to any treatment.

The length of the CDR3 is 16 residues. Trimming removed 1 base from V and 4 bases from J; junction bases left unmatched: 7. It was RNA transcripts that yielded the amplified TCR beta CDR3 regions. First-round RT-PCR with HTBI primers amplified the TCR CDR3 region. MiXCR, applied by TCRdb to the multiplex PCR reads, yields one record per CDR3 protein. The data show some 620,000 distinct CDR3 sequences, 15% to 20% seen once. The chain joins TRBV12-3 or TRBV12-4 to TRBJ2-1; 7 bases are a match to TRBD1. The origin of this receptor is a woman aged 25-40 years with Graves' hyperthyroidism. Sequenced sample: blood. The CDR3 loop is CASSLVPQGSYNEQFF. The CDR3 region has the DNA TGTGCCAGCAGTTTAGTCCCACAGGGGTCTTACAATGAGCAGTTCTTC.